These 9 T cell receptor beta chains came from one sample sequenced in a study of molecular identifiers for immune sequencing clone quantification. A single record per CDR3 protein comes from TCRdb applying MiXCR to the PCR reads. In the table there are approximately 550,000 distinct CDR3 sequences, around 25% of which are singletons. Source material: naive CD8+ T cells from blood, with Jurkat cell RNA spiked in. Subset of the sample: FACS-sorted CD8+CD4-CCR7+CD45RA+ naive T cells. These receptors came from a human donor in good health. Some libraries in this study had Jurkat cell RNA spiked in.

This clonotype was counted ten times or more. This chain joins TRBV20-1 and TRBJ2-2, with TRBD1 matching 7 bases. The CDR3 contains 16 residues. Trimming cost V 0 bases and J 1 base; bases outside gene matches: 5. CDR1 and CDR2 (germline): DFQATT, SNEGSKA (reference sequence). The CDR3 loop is CSARDKTGKNTGELFF. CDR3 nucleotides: TGCAGTGCTAGAGATAAGACAGGGAAGAACACCGGGGAGCTGTTTTTT.

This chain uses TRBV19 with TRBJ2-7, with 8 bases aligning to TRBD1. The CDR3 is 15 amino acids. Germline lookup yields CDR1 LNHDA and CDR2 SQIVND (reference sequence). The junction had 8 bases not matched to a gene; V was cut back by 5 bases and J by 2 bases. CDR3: CASSVRDRITYEQYF. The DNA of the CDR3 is TGTGCCAGTAGTGTCCGGGACAGGATAACCTACGAGCAGTACTTC.

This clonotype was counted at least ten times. The DNA of the CDR3 is TGTGCCAGCAGTCGAGGGGTCCCTGAAGCTTTCTTT. This codes for CASSRGVPEAFF. This chain joins TRBV6-2 or TRBV6-3 and TRBJ1-1; a weak D match, TRBD1 (5 bases). The ends were cut back, 5 bases at V and 6 bases at J, with 10 bases in the middle. The length of the CDR3 is 12 residues. The germline CDR1 and CDR2 sequences are MNHEY and SVGEGT.

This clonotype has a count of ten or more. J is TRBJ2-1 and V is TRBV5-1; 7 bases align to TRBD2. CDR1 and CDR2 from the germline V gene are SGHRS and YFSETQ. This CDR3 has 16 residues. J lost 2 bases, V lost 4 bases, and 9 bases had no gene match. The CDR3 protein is CASSAKRDVPYNEQFF. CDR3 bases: TGCGCCAGCAGCGCCAAGCGGGACGTCCCCTACAATGAGCAGTTCTTC.

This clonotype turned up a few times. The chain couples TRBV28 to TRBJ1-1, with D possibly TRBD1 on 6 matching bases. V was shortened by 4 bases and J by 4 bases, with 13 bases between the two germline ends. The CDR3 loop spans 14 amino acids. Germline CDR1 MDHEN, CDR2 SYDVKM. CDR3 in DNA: TGTGCCAGCAGTTCAGGGTTAGGGGGCACTGAAGCTTTCTTT. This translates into CASSSGLGGTEAFF.

CDR3 DNA: TGCAGTGCTCTCAGCGAATCCAGCTCCTACGAGCAGTACTTC. This encodes CSALSESSSYEQYF. The rearrangement uses TRBV20-1 and TRBJ2-7; no clear D. This CDR3 has 14 amino acids. V shed 5 bases and J shed 0 bases, with 14 bases lying between them. CDR1 and CDR2 from the germline V gene are DFQATT and SNEGSKA (reference sequence).

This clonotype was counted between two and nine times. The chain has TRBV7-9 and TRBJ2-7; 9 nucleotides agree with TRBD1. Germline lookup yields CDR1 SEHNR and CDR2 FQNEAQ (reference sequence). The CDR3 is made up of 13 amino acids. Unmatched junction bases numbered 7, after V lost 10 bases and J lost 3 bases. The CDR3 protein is CAIRDRVHYEQYF. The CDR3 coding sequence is TGTGCCATCCGGGACAGGGTTCACTACGAGCAGTACTTC.

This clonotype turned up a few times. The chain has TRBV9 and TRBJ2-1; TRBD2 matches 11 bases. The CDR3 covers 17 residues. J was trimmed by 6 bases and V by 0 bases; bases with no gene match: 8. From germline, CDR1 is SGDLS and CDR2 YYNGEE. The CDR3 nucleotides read TGTGCCAGCAGCGTAGTGGGTAGCGGGGGGGCTATCAATGAGCAGTTCTTC. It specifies CASSVVGSGGAINEQFF.

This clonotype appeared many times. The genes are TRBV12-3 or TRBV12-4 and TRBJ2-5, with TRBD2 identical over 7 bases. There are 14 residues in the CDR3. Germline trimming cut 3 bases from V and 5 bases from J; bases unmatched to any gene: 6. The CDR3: CASSFSGSLETQYF. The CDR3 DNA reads TGTGCCAGCAGTTTTAGCGGGTCCCTGGAGACCCAGTACTTC.